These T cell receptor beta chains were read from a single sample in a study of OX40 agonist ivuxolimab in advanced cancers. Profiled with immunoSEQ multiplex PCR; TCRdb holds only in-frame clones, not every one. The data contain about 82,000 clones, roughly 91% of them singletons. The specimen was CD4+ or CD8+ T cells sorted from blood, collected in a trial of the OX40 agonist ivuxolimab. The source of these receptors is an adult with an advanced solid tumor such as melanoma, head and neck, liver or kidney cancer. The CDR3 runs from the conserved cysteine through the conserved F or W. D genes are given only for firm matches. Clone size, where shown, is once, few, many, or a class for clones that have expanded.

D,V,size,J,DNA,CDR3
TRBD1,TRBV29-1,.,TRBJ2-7,TGCAGCGTCGGGACAGGGGGCTACGAGCAGTACTTC,CSVGTGGYEQYF
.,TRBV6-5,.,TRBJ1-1,TGTGCCAGCAGTTACTCGTTTTCAAACACTGAAGCTTTCTTT,CASSYSFSNTEAFF
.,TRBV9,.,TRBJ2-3,TGTGCCAGCAGCGTAAGGGTTCTAGCTACAGATACGCAGTATTTT,CASSVRVLATDTQYF
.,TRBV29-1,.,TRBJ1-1,TGCAGCGTTGACGGGAACAGGGTCAACACTGAAGCTTTCTTT,CSVDGNRVNTEAFF
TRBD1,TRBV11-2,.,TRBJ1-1,TGTGCCAGCAGCTTAGGACAGGGTTTGACTGAAGCTTTCTTT,CASSLGQGLTEAFF
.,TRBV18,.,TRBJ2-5,TGTGCCAGCTCACCGGAGAGGGCCTCGGAGACCCAGTACTTC,CASSPERASETQYF
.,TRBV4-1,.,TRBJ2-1,TGCGCCAGCAGCCAGGGGCCGTCCTACAATGAGCAGTTCTTC,CASSQGPSYNEQFF
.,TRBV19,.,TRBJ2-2,TGTGCCAGTAGTACCGGACCGAGACCCGGGGAGCTGTTTTTT,CASSTGPRPGELFF
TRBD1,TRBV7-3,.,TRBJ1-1,TGTGCCAGCAGCCCCAGAGGGGGCCGGGACACTGAAGCTTTCTTT,CASSPRGGRDTEAFF
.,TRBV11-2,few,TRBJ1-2,TGTGCCAGCAGCCCCCGCCAGGCGACCTATGGCTACACCTTC,CASSPRQATYGYTF
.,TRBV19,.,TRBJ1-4,TGTGCCAGTAGTCGTTCGGGTACTAATGAAAAACTGTTTTTT,CASSRSGTNEKLFF
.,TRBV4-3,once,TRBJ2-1,TGCGCCAGCAGCCAAGTCGGACTTTCCTACAATGAGCAGTTCTTC,CASSQVGLSYNEQFF
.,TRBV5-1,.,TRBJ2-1,TGCGCCAGCAGCTTGGGTGACCAGTACAATGAGCAGTTCTTC,CASSLGDQYNEQFF
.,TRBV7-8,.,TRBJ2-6,TGTGCCAGCAGCGTGGGATACAGACGATCCTCTGGGGCCAACGTCCTGACTTTC,CASSVGYRRSSGANVLTF
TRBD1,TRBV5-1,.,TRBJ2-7,TGCGCCAGCAGCTCCCGACAGGGGGCCTACGAGCAGTACTTC,CASSSRQGAYEQYF
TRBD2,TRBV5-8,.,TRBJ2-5,TGTGCCAGCAGCTTGGGACCGGGAGGGAGGCAGACCCAGTACTTC,CASSLGPGGRQTQYF
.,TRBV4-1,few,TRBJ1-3,TGCGCCAGCAGCCAACTACAGGCCCCGGGGAACACCATATATTTT,CASSQLQAPGNTIYF
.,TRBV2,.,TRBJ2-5,TGTGCCAGCACGAGCCAAGAGACCCAGTACTTC,CASTSQETQYF
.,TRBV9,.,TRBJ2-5,TGTGCCAGCAGCCCCACTGGCGGGAAGGCTCTCCCTACCCAGTACTTC,CASSPTGGKALPTQYF
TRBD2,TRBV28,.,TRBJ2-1,TGTGCCAGCAGTTTTACTAGCGGGAGAGGGAATGAGCAGTTCTTC,CASSFTSGRGNEQFF
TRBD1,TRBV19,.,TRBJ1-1,TGTGCCAGTAGTATCGGGACAGGTAATTTCGGAGCTTTCTTT,CASSIGTGNFGAFF
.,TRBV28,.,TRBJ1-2,TGTGCCAGCAGTGGACAGTCTACTAACTATGGCTACACCTTC,CASSGQSTNYGYTF
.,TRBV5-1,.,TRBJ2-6,TGCGCCAGCAGCTTGTGGGCCTCTGGGGCCAACGTCCTGACTTTC,CASSLWASGANVLTF
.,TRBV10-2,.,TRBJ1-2,TGCGCCAGCAGCCCCTGGACCGGAGGGGGCTACACCTTC,CASSPWTGGGYTF
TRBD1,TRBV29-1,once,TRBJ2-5,TGCAGCACGATCCAGGGGGCGGGTGAGACCCAGTACTTC,CSTIQGAGETQYF
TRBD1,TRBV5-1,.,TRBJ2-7,TGCGCCAGCAGCTTAGACAGGGGGTACGAGCAGTACTTC,CASSLDRGYEQYF
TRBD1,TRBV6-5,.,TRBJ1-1,TGTGCCAGCAGCTCGCCGACAGGGGCGAACACTGAAGCTTTCTTT,CASSSPTGANTEAFF
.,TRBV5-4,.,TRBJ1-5,TGTGCCAGCAGCCCGTCACCTGGACAGCGCAATCAGCCCCAGCATTTT,CASSPSPGQRNQPQHF
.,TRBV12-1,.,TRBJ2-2,TGTGCCAGCAGCCAGGGGAGAGGTGGCACCGGGGAGCTGTTTTTT,CASSQGRGGTGELFF
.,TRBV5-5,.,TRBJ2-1,TGTGCCAGCAGCTTGGCTGCCACAGTGGCGGGTGAGCAGTTCTTC,CASSLAATVAGEQFF
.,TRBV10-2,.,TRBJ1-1,TGCGCCAGCAGTGAGCAGGGAGCGACTGAAGCTTTCTTT,CASSEQGATEAFF
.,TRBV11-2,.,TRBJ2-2,TGTGCCAGCAGCCAGGTCCCGAGCACCGGGGAGCTGTTTTTT,CASSQVPSTGELFF
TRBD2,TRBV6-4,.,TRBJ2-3,TGTGCCAGCAGTCTCCGCGGGGGGGGCGGCACAGATACGCAGTATTTT,CASSLRGGGGTDTQYF
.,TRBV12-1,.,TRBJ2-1,TGTGCCAGCAGCTTTGCCCTGTTCTTGAGCAATGAGCAGTTCTTC,CASSFALFLSNEQFF
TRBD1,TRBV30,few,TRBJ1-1,TGTGCCTGGAGTGGACAGGGTGGCACTGAAGCTTTCTTT,CAWSGQGGTEAFF
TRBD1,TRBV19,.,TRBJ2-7,TGTGCCAGTAGTACCCGGGACAGGGGGCGTAGGGAGCAGTACTTC,CASSTRDRGRREQYF
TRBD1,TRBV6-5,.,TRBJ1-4,TGTGCCAGCAGACCTGGGACAGCTAATGAAAAACTGTTTTTT,CASRPGTANEKLFF
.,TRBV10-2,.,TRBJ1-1,TGCGCCAGCAGTGAGTCCACGTGGGGGCAGAACACTGAAGCTTTCTTT,CASSESTWGQNTEAFF
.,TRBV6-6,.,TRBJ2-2,TGTGCCAGCAGTCCTATGGGGGCACCTGGACTGTTTTTT,CASSPMGAPGLFF
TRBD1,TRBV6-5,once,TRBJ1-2,TGTGCCAGCACCCCCGGGACAGGGATAAGCGGCTACACCTTC,CASTPGTGISGYTF
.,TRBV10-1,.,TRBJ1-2,TGCGCCAGCAGTGAGTTAAGTAGTCTAGAGAAACACTATGGCTACACCTTC,CASSELSSLEKHYGYTF
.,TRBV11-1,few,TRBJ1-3,TGTGCCAGCAGCTTTGGAAACACCATATATTTT,CASSFGNTIYF
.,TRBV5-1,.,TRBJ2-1,TGCGCCAGCAGCTTGCTCCCCTGGGTAACGAATGAGCAGTTCTTC,CASSLLPWVTNEQFF
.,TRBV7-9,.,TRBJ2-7,TGTGCCAGCAGTCCATCCGGGGACCACTACGAGCAGTACTTC,CASSPSGDHYEQYF
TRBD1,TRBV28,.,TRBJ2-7,TGTGCCAGCAGCTCTCGGCGACAGGGGTGGGAGCAGTACTTC,CASSSRRQGWEQYF
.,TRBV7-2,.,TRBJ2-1,TGTGCCAGCAGCATTAAGTTGGCGACTGAGCAGTTCTTC,CASSIKLATEQFF
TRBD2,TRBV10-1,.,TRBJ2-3,TGCGCCAGCAGTGAGGGCGCGGGAGTTTCTACAGATACGCAGTATTTT,CASSEGAGVSTDTQYF
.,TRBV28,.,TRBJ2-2,TGTGGGGCGGAGACCGCGAACACCGGGGAGCTGTTTTTT,CGAETANTGELFF
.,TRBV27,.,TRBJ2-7,TGTGCCAGCAGTTTATCTACAGGTGTAGGCCCCTACGAGCAGTACTTC,CASSLSTGVGPYEQYF
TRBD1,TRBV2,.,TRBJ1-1,TGTGCCAGCAGTGGACAGGGAGGAACTGAAGCTTTCTTT,CASSGQGGTEAFF
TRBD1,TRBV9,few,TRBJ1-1,TGTGCCAGCAGCGCTATGGACAGGGGACACACTGAAGCTTTCTTT,CASSAMDRGHTEAFF
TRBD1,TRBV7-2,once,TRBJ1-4,TGTGCCAGCAGCCGGGACAGTCGGACTAATGAAAAACTGTTTTTT,CASSRDSRTNEKLFF
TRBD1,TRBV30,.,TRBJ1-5,TGTGCCTGGGGACAGGGGTTGCGCAATCAGCCCCAGCATTTT,CAWGQGLRNQPQHF
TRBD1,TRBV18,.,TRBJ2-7,TGTGCCAGCTCACCGGGACAGGGGTCCTCCTACGAGCAGTACTTC,CASSPGQGSSYEQYF